This T cell receptor beta chain was sequenced in a study of blood T cells in healthy people across ages. CDR1 and CDR2 from the germline V gene are LGHNA and YNFKEQ. V lost 1 base, J lost 7 bases, and 5 bases stayed unmatched. The CDR3 runs 15 residues. A second PCR of 7 to 11 cycles used a sample-barcoded 5' primer and a J-beta primer mix. One entry per CDR3 protein, called by TCRdb with MiXCR from the 5' RACE reads. The sample records approximately 1.5 million distinct CDR3 sequences, less than 45% being singletons. To note about this clonotype: Possible read error: a much larger clone is one base away.

Material: blood. This rearrangement joins TRBV4-2 to TRBJ2-1; 9 bases agree with TRBD2. This receptor was identified in a woman under 30 in good health. Written as DNA, the CDR3 is TGTGCCAGCAGCCAAGGACGAGCGGGAGGAAATGAGCAGTTCTTC. This sequence encodes CASSQGRAGGNEQFF.